A selection of T cell receptor beta chains follows, all from one sample in a study of OX40 agonist ivuxolimab in advanced cancers. Generated by immunoSEQ multiplex PCR, the TCRdb table keeps only in-frame clones and is missing some. The sample yields tens of thousands of clones, 60% to 80% seen once. The sample here was CD4+ or CD8+ T cells sorted from blood, taken in a trial of the OX40 agonist ivuxolimab. The receptor source for this set is an adult with an advanced solid tumor such as melanoma, head and neck, liver or kidney cancer. Each CDR3 is given with its conserved first and last residue. Each record gives: clone size, V gene, D gene, J gene, CDR3 DNA, CDR3 protein. A D gene is named only where the DNA matches it firmly. Some rows mark clone size as missing; the rest say once, few, many or name a class of expanded clone.

>NA|TRBV9|NA|TRBJ2-1
TGTGCCAGAATAGGGACACCCAAGGGCTCCTACAATGAGCAGTTCTTC
CARIGTPKGSYNEQFF
>once|TRBV30|NA|TRBJ2-7
TGTGCCTGGAGTGTATTGTCTGGGAACTCCTACGAGCAGTACTTC
CAWSVLSGNSYEQYF
>NA|TRBV7-2|TRBD1|TRBJ2-3
TGTGCCAGCAGCCGACAGGGGGAATCAGATACGCAGTATTTT
CASSRQGESDTQYF
>NA|TRBV29-1|NA|TRBJ2-7
TGCAGCGTTAACCTCTCGGGTTACGAGCAGTACTTC
CSVNLSGYEQYF
>NA|TRBV5-1|TRBD2|TRBJ2-3
TGCGCCAGCAGCGGCATAGGACTAGCGGGGACCGATACGCAGTATTTT
CASSGIGLAGTDTQYF
>NA|TRBV9|NA|TRBJ2-5
TGTGCCAGCAGCGTATCGCCGCAGGGGTGGGAGACCCAGTACTTC
CASSVSPQGWETQYF
>NA|TRBV27|NA|TRBJ1-2
TGTGCCAGCAAACGGTTAGGGTATGGCTACACCTTC
CASKRLGYGYTF
>NA|TRBV4-2|NA|TRBJ2-1
TGTGCCAGCAGCCAAGATTGGAGCGGGCCGCCCTACAATGAGCAGTTCTTC
CASSQDWSGPPYNEQFF
>NA|TRBV27|TRBD2|TRBJ2-3
TGTGCCAGCAGTTTAGCGGGAGGATCCCGGGGCACAGATACGCAGTATTTT
CASSLAGGSRGTDTQYF
>NA|TRBV19|NA|TRBJ1-1
TGTGCCAGTAGCGAACGCACTGAAGCTTTCTTT
CASSERTEAFF
>NA|TRBV28|NA|TRBJ2-7
TGTGCCAGCACCGAAACAGGGATCCGCTACGAGCAGTACTTC
CASTETGIRYEQYF
>once|TRBV6-5|NA|TRBJ1-1
TGTGCCAGCAGTTCCGCCGGCAGGGCGAACACTGAAGCTTTCTTT
CASSSAGRANTEAFF
>NA|TRBV5-5|NA|TRBJ1-6
TGTGCCAGCAGCTTTGGCAGCCCTAGAGAACCCCTCCACTTT
CASSFGSPREPLHF
>NA|TRBV6-5|NA|TRBJ2-3
TGTGCCAGCAGTGAAGGTGGGGTCGATACGCAGTATTTT
CASSEGGVDTQYF
>few|TRBV7-3|NA|TRBJ1-1
TGTGCCAGCAGTCAGGACAGGAACACTGAAGCTTTCTTT
CASSQDRNTEAFF
>NA|TRBV28|NA|TRBJ2-7
TGTGCCAGCAGTTTATATGGCAGTTCTAAGCAGTACTTC
CASSLYGSSKQYF
>NA|TRBV6-5|NA|TRBJ2-7
TGTGCCAGCAGCCCCAACAGGGCTTGGCAGTACTTC
CASSPNRAWQYF
>NA|TRBV27|NA|TRBJ1-2
TGTGCCTCGAGGGCCGACAGCTATGGCTACACCTTC
CASRADSYGYTF
>NA|TRBV19|NA|TRBJ2-4
TGTGCCAGTAGTACCCCACAGGGACTGGGGGCCAAAAACATTCAGTACTTC
CASSTPQGLGAKNIQYF
>few|TRBV5-1|NA|TRBJ2-5
TGCGCCAGCGGGAGCCAGTACCAAGAGACCCAGTACTTC
CASGSQYQETQYF
>NA|TRBV10-2|NA|TRBJ1-1
TGCGCCAGCCTTCACATGCCGGACACTGAAGCTTTCTTT
CASLHMPDTEAFF
>medium-sized|TRBV2|NA|TRBJ2-2
TGTGCCAGCAGGTCCCTTGGAGGACAGAACACCGGGGAGCTGTTTTTT
CASRSLGGQNTGELFF